Each of the 28 T cell receptor beta chains below was sequenced from the same sample in a study of CD8 T cells in Susac syndrome. Random hexamers served to reverse transcribe about 0.45 to 1 ug RNA. MiXCR, applied by TCRdb to the immunoSEQ multiplex PCR reads, yields one record per CDR3 protein. The table includes 100,000 to 150,000 distinct CDR3 sequences, about 93% detected once. Sequenced: CD4+ T cells from PBMCs. Receptors originate from a human donor in good health.

This chain uses TRBV7-2 with TRBJ1-1; 9 nucleotides line up with TRBD1. CDR3 length: 14 amino acids. J gave up 4 bases and V 6 bases, and 6 bases lay outside the gene matches. Germline V lookup: CDR1 SGHTA, CDR2 FQGNSA. In DNA, the CDR3 is TGTGCCAGCAGTCAACAGGGGGCGGGCACTGAAGCTTTCTTT. Translation gives CASSQQGAGTEAFF.

CDR3 in DNA: TGTGCCATCAGTGAACAGGGCTACGAGCAGTACTTC. Its protein product is CAISEQGYEQYF. V and J are TRBV10-3 and TRBJ2-7; perhaps TRBD1 as D (6 bases). The V gene lost 3 bases and the J gene lost 3 bases, with 6 bases spanning the gap. The CDR3 has 12 amino acids. Per germline, CDR1 ENHRY and CDR2 SYGVKD.

This rearrangement joins TRBV5-4 to TRBJ2-2; no clear D gene. Germline CDR1 SGHNT, CDR2 YYREEE (reference sequence). The CDR3 consists of 14 residues. Trimming stripped 4 bases from V and 4 bases from J, with 11 bases between. DNA of the CDR3: TGTGCCAGCAGCCGTAAGTCCGGCACCGGGGAGCTGTTTTTT. Translating gives CASSRKSGTGELFF.

V usage is TRBV18 and J usage is TRBJ2-3, with D uncertain. Germline values: CDR1 KGHSH, CDR2 LQKENI. The CDR3 totals 15 residues. Trimming left V 0 bases short and J 4 bases short, with 11 bases between. This CDR3 reads CASSPPGKSADTQYF. Written as DNA, the CDR3 is TGTGCCAGCTCACCACCAGGGAAAAGCGCAGATACGCAGTATTTT.

V is TRBV5-1 and J is TRBJ2-1, with TRBD2 matching 13 bases. Near its end, the DNA agrees better with TRBJ2-7, so the J call may be wrong. Germline CDR1 is SGHRS and CDR2 is YFSETQ. The CDR3 has 15 amino acids. CDR3 in DNA: TGCGCCAGCAGCCCAGGACTAGCGGGAGCTGAAGAGCAGTACTTC. It specifies CASSPGLAGAEEQYF.

V and J are TRBV29-1 and TRBJ2-3; possible D gene TRBD1, 6 bases. The CDR3 consists of 13 residues. Germline values: CDR1 SQVTM, CDR2 ANQGSEA. Trimming cost V 6 bases and J 4 bases, with 14 bases left between them. The CDR3 DNA is TGCAGCGTCGAGGTGGGGGCCTCAGATACGCAGTATTTT. Protein sequence: CSVEVGASDTQYF.

The chain has TRBV20-1 and TRBJ2-1; 8 bases match TRBD2. The V gene's germline CDR1 is DFQATT and CDR2 SNEGSKA (reference sequence). CDR3 length: 14 residues. Losses at the gene ends were 4 bases for V and 8 bases for J; bases not matched to a gene: 10. The CDR3 DNA reads as TGCAGTGCTATAGACGGGAGGGGGTTCGATGAGCAGTTCTTC. Its translation: CSAIDGRGFDEQFF.

The V call is TRBV18, the J call TRBJ1-2, with D unclear. V was shortened by 4 bases and J by 8 bases, with 17 bases between the two germline ends. CDR1 is KGHSH, CDR2 LQKENI, per germline. CDR3 length: 14 residues. The CDR3 loop reads CASSRPPTMGGYTF. The DNA of the CDR3 is TGTGCCAGCTCACGACCTCCAACTATGGGAGGCTACACCTTC.

The chain joins TRBV7-2 to TRBJ2-1; possible D gene TRBD2, 6 bases. The V end was cut by 6 bases, the J end by 6 bases, with 15 bases between. In germline, CDR1 is SGHTA, CDR2 FQGNSA. The CDR3 consists of 14 residues. Written as DNA, the CDR3 is TGTGCCAGCAGTTATTCAATCGGGGGCAATGAGCAGTTCTTC. Translating it yields CASSYSIGGNEQFF.

This chain links TRBV12-3 or TRBV12-4 with TRBJ2-7, with 7 bases identical to TRBD1. There are 13 residues in the CDR3. The trim removed 8 bases at V and 3 bases at J, leaving 7 bases unmatched. CDR3 nucleotides: TGTGCCAGCGGTCGGGACAGACTCTACGAGCAGTACTTC. Amino acid sequence: CASGRDRLYEQYF.

This chain connects TRBV19 to TRBJ2-4; D remains ambiguous. Trimming removed 4 bases from V and 0 bases from J, with 10 bases in between. This CDR3 region has 15 residues. The germline gives CDR1 LNHDA, CDR2 SQIVND (reference sequence). CDR3 sequence (DNA): TGTGCCAGTAGTAGGGGATGGGGAGCCAAAAACATTCAGTACTTC. This codes for CASSRGWGAKNIQYF.

V gene TRBV5-6 combines with J gene TRBJ1-1, with D tentatively TRBD1 (5 bases). Deletions cut 4 bases from V and 6 bases from J, with 10 bases between. The CDR3 has 12 residues. Per the germline V gene, CDR1 is SGHDT and CDR2 is YYEEEE. CDR3 in DNA: TGTGCCAGCAGCCCAGGGTTTGCTGAAGCTTTCTTT. This encodes CASSPGFAEAFF.

The CDR3 spells CSASLSDIQYF. DNA for the CDR3: TGCAGTGCTAGCCTTTCCGACATTCAGTACTTC. The chain combines TRBV20-1 with TRBJ2-4, with D hard to call. Germline assignment: CDR1 DFQATT and CDR2 SNEGSKA (reference sequence). V was trimmed by 3 bases and J by 8 bases, leaving 8 bases between them. This CDR3 spans 11 amino acids.

The rearrangement links TRBV6-5 to TRBJ2-3; 7 bases map to TRBD2. CDR3 length: 17 residues. The junction had 11 bases not matched to a gene; V was cut back by 2 bases and J by 3 bases. CDR1 is MNHEY and CDR2 is SVGAGI in the germline V gene. The CDR3 here is CASSYLMAGESTDTQYF. CDR3 nucleotides: TGTGCCAGCAGTTACCTGATGGCGGGAGAAAGTACAGATACGCAGTATTTT.

This chain uses TRBV4-3 with TRBJ2-7; 7 bases match TRBD2. Germline V gene data show CDR1 as LGHNA and CDR2 as YSLEER. The CDR3 length is 17 residues. The J segment lost 0 bases and the V segment lost 0 bases, leaving 8 bases of the junction unmatched. The CDR3 region is CASSQEVGGPHSYEQYF. The CDR3, as DNA: TGCGCCAGCAGCCAAGAAGTGGGAGGGCCCCACTCCTACGAGCAGTACTTC.

The CDR3 loop is CASSYPGSETQYF. The CDR3 DNA reads TGTGCCAGCAGTTACCCGGGGTCGGAGACCCAGTACTTC. The chain carries TRBV6-5 and TRBJ2-5; possible D gene TRBD2, 5 bases. V shed 2 bases and J shed 5 bases, with 9 bases lying between them. From germline, CDR1 is MNHEY and CDR2 SVGAGI. This CDR3 region has 13 residues.

The V and J genes are TRBV4-1 and TRBJ2-5; D uncertain. With 0 bases removed from V and 1 base from J, the gap between germline ends came to 12 bases. The germline V gene encodes CDR1 MGHRA and CDR2 YSYEKL. The CDR3 length is 16 residues. DNA of the CDR3: TGCGCCAGCAGCCAAGATCTCGGGCTCCGCCAAGAGACCCAGTACTTC. Translating it yields CASSQDLGLRQETQYF.

The rearrangement uses TRBV9 and TRBJ2-2; D tentatively reads TRBD1 or TRBD2 (5 bases each). This CDR3 spans 17 amino acids. Germline lookup yields CDR1 SGDLS and CDR2 YYNGEE. Trimming removed 0 bases from V and 0 bases from J, with 12 bases in between. The CDR3: CASSVATGRTNTGELFF. The DNA for the CDR3 is TGTGCCAGCAGCGTAGCTACGGGACGGACGAACACCGGGGAGCTGTTTTTT.

The chain is built from TRBV2 and TRBJ2-1; TRBD2 matches 7 bases. The V gene's germline CDR1 is SNHLY and CDR2 FYNNEI. V shed 6 bases, J shed 12 bases, and the junction held 14 bases outside the gene matches. The CDR3 is 14 residues long. CDR3 residues: CASRASFLGEGQFF. The CDR3 bases are TGTGCCAGCAGGGCCTCCTTCTTGGGGGAGGGGCAGTTCTTC. Complete variable domain (other parts from reference TRBV2 and TRBJ2-1): EPEVTQTPSHQVTQMGQEVILRCVPISNHLYFYWYRQILGQKVEFLVSFYNNEISEKSEIFDDQFSVERPDGSNFTLKIRSTKLEDSAMYFCASRASFLGEGQFFGPGTRLTVL.

This clonotype was observed once. The chain joins TRBV5-1 to TRBJ2-1; 9 nucleotides agree with TRBD1. The CDR3 spans 16 residues. Germline V gives CDR1 SGHRS, CDR2 YFSETQ. Germline trimming cut 4 bases from V and 3 bases from J; bases unmatched to any gene: 8. CDR3 amino acids: CASSPDPGQGYNEQFF. The CDR3 bases are TGCGCCAGCAGCCCGGACCCGGGACAGGGCTACAATGAGCAGTTCTTC.

This rearrangement joins TRBV29-1 to TRBJ2-1; 7 bases map to TRBD1. Germline values: CDR1 SQVTM, CDR2 ANQGSEA. The CDR3 runs 12 residues. The CDR3 loop is CRAGGFLNEQFF. CDR3 DNA: TGCAGGGCAGGGGGTTTTTTGAATGAGCAGTTCTTC.

The CDR3 sequence: CASRHSGTESFF. In DNA, the CDR3 is TGTGCCAGCCGCCACTCCGGGACAGAGTCTTTCTTT. V and J are TRBV12-3 or TRBV12-4 and TRBJ1-1, with 7 bases aligning to TRBD1. This CDR3 spans 12 amino acids. V was pared by 8 bases and J by 12 bases, with 12 bases of the junction left unmatched.

The chain combines TRBV5-1 with TRBJ2-3, with TRBD2 matching 12 bases. The CDR3 is 16 amino acids. Trimming removed 1 base from V and 6 bases from J; junction bases left unmatched: 6. Germline V gives CDR1 SGHRS, CDR2 YFSETQ. CDR3 amino acids: CASSLPLAGGADTQYF. CDR3 nucleotides: TGCGCCAGCAGCTTGCCCCTAGCGGGAGGGGCCGATACGCAGTATTTT.

This chain links TRBV6-6 with TRBJ2-1; no clear D gene. Germline V gives CDR1 MNHNY, CDR2 SVGAGI (reference sequence). The CDR3 contains 13 residues. V lost 5 bases to trimming and J lost 4 bases, with 9 bases between them. CDR3 region: CASSPPGYNEQFF. CDR3 DNA sequence: TGTGCCAGCAGTCCCCCGGGTTACAATGAGCAGTTCTTC.

This clonotype is a singleton in its sample. The genes are TRBV7-6 and TRBJ2-4, with D perhaps matching TRBD1 (6 bases). CDR3 length: 16 residues. Trimming left V 1 base short and J 2 bases short, with 12 bases between. Germline V lookup: CDR1 SGHVS, CDR2 FNYEAQ. This CDR3 reads CASSLDPGQTKNIQYF. For the CDR3, the DNA is TGTGCCAGCAGCTTAGACCCGGGACAAACCAAAAACATTCAGTACTTC.

This chain connects TRBV5-1 to TRBJ2-5; D unclear. CDR1 is SGHRS, CDR2 YFSETQ, per germline. The V end lost 1 base, the J end lost 4 bases, and 8 bases lay between the germline ends. The CDR3 loop spans 13 amino acids. The chain's CDR3 is CASSLKGGETQYF. In nucleotides, the CDR3 is TGCGCCAGCAGCTTGAAGGGCGGAGAGACCCAGTACTTC.

The V gene is TRBV4-2, the J gene TRBJ2-5; tentative D call: TRBD1 (5 bases). CDR1 is LGHNA, CDR2 YNFKEQ, per germline. The CDR3 totals 16 residues. V lost 0 bases to trimming and J lost 2 bases, with 13 bases between them. This CDR3 is CASSQDWLNRQETQYF. CDR3 DNA: TGTGCCAGCAGCCAAGATTGGTTGAACAGGCAAGAGACCCAGTACTTC.

The chain recombines TRBV5-1 with TRBJ1-1; D is ambiguous. The CDR3 runs to 13 residues. V was shortened by 4 bases and J by 1 base, with 8 bases between the two germline ends. CDR1 and CDR2 (germline): SGHRS, YFSETQ. CDR3 nucleotide sequence: TGCGCCAGCAGCCCCATCCCGAACACTGAAGCTTTCTTT. This codes for CASSPIPNTEAFF.